The 17 T cell receptor beta chains below were found in one sample sequenced in a study of blood T cell repertoires in COVID-19. This table comes from immunoSEQ multiplex PCR, and its TCRdb copy is limited to in-frame clones, with some not included. The table shows under 350,000 clones, with roughly 86% occurring only once. The sample comprised peripheral blood. The origin of the receptors is a man aged 18 to 30 with active or convalescent COVID-19.

The rearrangement links TRBV7-9 to TRBJ1-4, with 8 bases that match TRBD1. There are 14 residues in the CDR3. Germline V lookup: CDR1 SEHNR, CDR2 FQNEAQ (reference sequence). With 6 bases clipped from V and 8 bases from J, the junction kept 8 bases outside the gene matches. The chain's CDR3 is CASSPGGAGEKLFF. CDR3 sequence (DNA): TGTGCCAGCAGTCCAGGGGGCGCGGGAGAAAAACTGTTTTTT.

The rearrangement links TRBV2 to TRBJ2-5, with 9 bases lining up with TRBD2. The CDR3 loop spans 13 amino acids. V shed 11 bases and J 0 bases; nucleotides not matched to a gene: 4. CDR1 is SNHLY, CDR2 FYNNEI, per germline. Written as DNA, the CDR3 is TGTGCCGCGACTAGCGGTTACCAAGAGACCCAGTACTTC. Its protein is CAATSGYQETQYF.

A remark on this clone: Distinct nucleotide sequences in the sample also encode this CDR3. The rearrangement joins TRBV3-1 (or the pseudogene TRBV3-2) to TRBJ2-5; D may be TRBD2 (6 bases). Trimming shortened V by 4 bases and J by 3 bases, and 9 bases separated the two germline ends. The CDR3 extends over 13 amino acids. CDR1 is LGHDT, CDR2 YNNKEL, per germline (reference sequence). Here the CDR3 DNA reads TGTGCCAGCAGCCTCTCGGGAGAAGAGACCCAGTACTTC. Translating gives CASSLSGEETQYF.

In this sample, this clone turned up a few times. The chain joins TRBV5-1 to TRBJ1-2; 8 nucleotides align to TRBD1. The CDR3 has 14 amino acids. Unmatched junction bases numbered 5, after V lost 0 bases and J lost 7 bases. CDR1 SGHRS and CDR2 YFSETQ come from the germline V gene. The CDR3 protein is CASSLGTGYFGYTF. The CDR3 DNA reads TGCGCCAGCAGCTTGGGGACAGGGTACTTTGGCTACACCTTC.

V and J are TRBV7-2 and TRBJ2-2, with 8 bases identical to TRBD2. The J segment lost 4 bases and the V segment lost 11 bases, leaving 12 bases of the junction unmatched. From germline, CDR1 is SGHTA and CDR2 FQGNSA. CDR3 length: 15 residues. In DNA, the CDR3 is TGTGCCGTCCGCTCGCGGGGGGCGATCACCGGGGAGCTGTTTTTT. This gives the protein CAVRSRGAITGELFF.

The chain has TRBV19 and TRBJ1-1; perhaps TRBD1 as D (6 bases). The CDR3 runs 14 residues. The V gene's germline CDR1 is LNHDA and CDR2 SQIVND (reference sequence). V was cut by 3 bases and J by 0 bases, with 8 bases left in between. CDR3: CASSITGMNTEAFF. The CDR3 DNA sequence: TGTGCCAGTAGTATTACAGGGATGAACACTGAAGCTTTCTTT.

Concerning this clone itself: Other DNA sequences in this sample translate to the same CDR3. This sequence joins TRBV28 and TRBJ1-1, with 8 positions matching TRBD1. This CDR3 spans 14 amino acids. V shed 6 bases and J 1 base; nucleotides not matched to a gene: 4. Germline assignment: CDR1 MDHEN and CDR2 SYDVKM. DNA of the CDR3: TGTGCCAGCAGCCTCGGACAGGGGAACACTGAAGCTTTCTTT. As protein: CASSLGQGNTEAFF.

This chain uses TRBV6-5 with TRBJ2-3; TRBD2 agrees at 8 bases. The CDR3 is made up of 15 amino acids. CDR1 is MNHEY, CDR2 SVGAGI, per germline. Trimming cost V 8 bases and J 3 bases; bases outside gene matches: 10. CDR3 loop: CASAYSVAGTDTQYF. The CDR3 bases are TGTGCCAGCGCCTACTCCGTAGCGGGAACAGATACGCAGTATTTT.

V and J are TRBV5-6 and TRBJ2-1, with D possibly matching TRBD2 (5 bases). Germline V CDR1 and CDR2: SGHDT, YYEEEE. There are 13 residues in the CDR3. V was clipped by 4 bases and J by 9 bases, with 14 bases between them. The CDR3 DNA follows: TGTGCCAGCAGCCTGGGCGGGCTAACTGAGCAGTTCTTC. Its translation: CASSLGGLTEQFF.

CDR3 in DNA: TGTGCCAGCAGCCATTCTAGCGGGAGACATGAGCAGTTCTTC. This sequence encodes CASSHSSGRHEQFF. The chain carries TRBV3-1 (or the pseudogene TRBV3-2) and TRBJ2-1, with 10 bases identical to TRBD2. Germline trimming cut 3 bases from V and 8 bases from J; bases unmatched to any gene: 4. Germline assignment: CDR1 LGHDT and CDR2 YNNKEL (reference sequence). The CDR3 has 14 residues.

The chain combines TRBV5-1 with TRBJ1-1, with D perhaps matching TRBD1 (5 bases). Germline V gives CDR1 SGHRS, CDR2 YFSETQ. V was shortened by 4 bases and J by 8 bases, with 18 bases between the two germline ends. This CDR3 is 14 amino acids long. CDR3 sequence (DNA): TGCGCCAGCAGCCCACCGGAAGCAGGGCGAGAAGCTTTCTTT. Its protein product is CASSPPEAGREAFF.

V and J are TRBV9 and TRBJ1-2; D uncertain. Germline CDR1 and CDR2: SGDLS and YYNGEE. Trimming shortened V by 5 bases and J by 8 bases, and 10 bases separated the two germline ends. This CDR3 comprises 11 residues. CDR3 bases: TGTGCCAGCAGAAGCGGCGAGGGCTACACCTTC. It encodes CASRSGEGYTF.

The gene calls are TRBV4-2 and TRBJ1-1, with D unclear. Germline V gives CDR1 LGHNA, CDR2 YNFKEQ. Trimming pared 6 bases from V and 7 bases from J, leaving 15 bases between. This CDR3 has 13 residues. Here the CDR3 DNA reads TGTGCCAGCAGGAATCCGGAGGAAAATGAAGCTTTCTTT. This sequence encodes CASRNPEENEAFF.

This chain connects TRBV3-1 (or the pseudogene TRBV3-2) to TRBJ2-5; D gene uncertain. The germline CDR1 and CDR2 sequences are LGHDT and YNNKEL (reference sequence). V was cut by 1 base and J by 4 bases, with 7 bases left in between. This CDR3 is 13 amino acids long. The CDR3: CASSQGSGETQYF. CDR3 in DNA: TGTGCCAGCAGCCAAGGCTCCGGAGAGACCCAGTACTTC.

V usage is TRBV19 and J usage is TRBJ2-3; 10 bases match TRBD1. CDR1 and CDR2 (germline): LNHDA, SQIVND (reference sequence). This CDR3 spans 17 amino acids. V lost 5 bases, J lost 0 bases, and 8 bases stayed unmatched. Here the CDR3 DNA reads TGTGCCAGTAGTGTGACAGGGGGCGTCCCTAGCACAGATACGCAGTATTTT. Protein: CASSVTGGVPSTDTQYF.

In this sample, this clone turned up a few times. This sequence joins TRBV7-9 and TRBJ2-3; TRBD2 agrees at 9 bases. This CDR3 is built from 17 residues. Germline CDR1 reads SEHNR; CDR2 reads FQNEAQ (reference sequence). V was pared by 4 bases and J by 0 bases, with 8 bases of the junction left unmatched. CDR3 nucleotide sequence: TGTGCCAGCAGCTCACAGATAGCGGGGGAAAGCACAGATACGCAGTATTTT. Its translation is CASSSQIAGESTDTQYF.

This clone showed up just once. At one end the junction does not follow the germline gene, possibly because of a read error. The chain has TRBV11-1 and TRBJ2-3; 8 positions agree with TRBD2. Germline lookup yields CDR1 SGHAT and CDR2 FQDESV (reference sequence). The CDR3 runs 15 residues. The CDR3 DNA sequence: TGTGCCAGCACCTTACTAGCGGCTAGCACAGATACGCAGTATTTT. Protein sequence: CASTLLAASTDTQYF.